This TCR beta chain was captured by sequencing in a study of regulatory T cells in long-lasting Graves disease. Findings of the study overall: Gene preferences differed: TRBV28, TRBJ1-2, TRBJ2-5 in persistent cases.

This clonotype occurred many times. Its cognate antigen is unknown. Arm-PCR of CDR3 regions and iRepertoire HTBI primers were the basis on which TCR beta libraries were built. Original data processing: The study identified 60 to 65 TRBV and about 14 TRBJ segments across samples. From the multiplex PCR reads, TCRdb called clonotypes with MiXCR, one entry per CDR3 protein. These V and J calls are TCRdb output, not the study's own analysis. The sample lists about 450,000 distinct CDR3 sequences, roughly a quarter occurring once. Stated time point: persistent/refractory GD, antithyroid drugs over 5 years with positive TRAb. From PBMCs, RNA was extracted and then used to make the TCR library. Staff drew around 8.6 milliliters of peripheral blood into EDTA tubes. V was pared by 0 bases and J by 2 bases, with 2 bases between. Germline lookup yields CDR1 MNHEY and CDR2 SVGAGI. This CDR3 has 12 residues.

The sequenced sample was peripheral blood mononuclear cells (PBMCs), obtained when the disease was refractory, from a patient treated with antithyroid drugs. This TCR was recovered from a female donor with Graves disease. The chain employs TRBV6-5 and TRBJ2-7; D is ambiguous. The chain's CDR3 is CASSYSAYEQYF. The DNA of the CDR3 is TGTGCCAGCAGTTACTCAGCCTACGAGCAGTACTTC.